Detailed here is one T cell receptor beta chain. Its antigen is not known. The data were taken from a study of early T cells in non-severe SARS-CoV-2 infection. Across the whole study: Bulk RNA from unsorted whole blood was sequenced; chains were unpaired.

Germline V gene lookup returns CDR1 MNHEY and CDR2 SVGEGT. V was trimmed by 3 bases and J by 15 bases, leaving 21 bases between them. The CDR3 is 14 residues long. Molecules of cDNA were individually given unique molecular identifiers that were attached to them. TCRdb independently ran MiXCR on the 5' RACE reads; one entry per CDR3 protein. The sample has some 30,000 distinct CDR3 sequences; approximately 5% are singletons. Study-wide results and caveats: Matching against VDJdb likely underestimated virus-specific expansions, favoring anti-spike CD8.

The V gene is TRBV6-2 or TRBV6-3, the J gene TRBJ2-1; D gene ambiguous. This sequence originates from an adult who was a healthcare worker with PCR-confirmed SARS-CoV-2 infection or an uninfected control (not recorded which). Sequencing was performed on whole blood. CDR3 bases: TGTGCCAGCAGTTATTCCGGGTCCTACGTCCTGCTGTTCTTC. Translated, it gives CASSYSGSYVLLFF.